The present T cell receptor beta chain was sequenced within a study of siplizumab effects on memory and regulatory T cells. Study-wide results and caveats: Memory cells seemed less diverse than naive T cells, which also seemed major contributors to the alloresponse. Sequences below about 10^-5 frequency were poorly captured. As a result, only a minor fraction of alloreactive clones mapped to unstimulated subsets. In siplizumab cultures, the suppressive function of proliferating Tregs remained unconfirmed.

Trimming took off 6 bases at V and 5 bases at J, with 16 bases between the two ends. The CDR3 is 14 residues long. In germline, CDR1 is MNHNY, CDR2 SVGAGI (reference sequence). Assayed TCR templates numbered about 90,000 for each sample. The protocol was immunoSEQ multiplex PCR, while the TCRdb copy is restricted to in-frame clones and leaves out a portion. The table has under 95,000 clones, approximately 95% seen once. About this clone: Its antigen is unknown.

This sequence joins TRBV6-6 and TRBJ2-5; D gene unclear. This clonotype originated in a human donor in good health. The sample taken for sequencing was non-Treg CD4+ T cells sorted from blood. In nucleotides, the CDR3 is TGTGCCAGCAGCACATCCCGGGCCAGGGAGACCCAGTACTTC. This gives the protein CASSTSRARETQYF.